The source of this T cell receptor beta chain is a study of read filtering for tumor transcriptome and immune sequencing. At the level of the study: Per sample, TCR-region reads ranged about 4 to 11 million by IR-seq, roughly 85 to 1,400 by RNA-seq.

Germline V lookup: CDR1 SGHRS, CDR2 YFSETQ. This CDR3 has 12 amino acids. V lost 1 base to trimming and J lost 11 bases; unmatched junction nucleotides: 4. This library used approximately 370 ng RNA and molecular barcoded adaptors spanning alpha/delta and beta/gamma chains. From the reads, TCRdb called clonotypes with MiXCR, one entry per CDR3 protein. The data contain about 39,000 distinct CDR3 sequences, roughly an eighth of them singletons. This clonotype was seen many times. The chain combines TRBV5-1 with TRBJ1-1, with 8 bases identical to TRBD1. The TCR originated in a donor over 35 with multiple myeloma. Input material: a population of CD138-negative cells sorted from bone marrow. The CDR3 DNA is TGCGCCAGCAGCTTGCGCGGGGACAGGGCTTTCTTT. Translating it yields CASSLRGDRAFF.